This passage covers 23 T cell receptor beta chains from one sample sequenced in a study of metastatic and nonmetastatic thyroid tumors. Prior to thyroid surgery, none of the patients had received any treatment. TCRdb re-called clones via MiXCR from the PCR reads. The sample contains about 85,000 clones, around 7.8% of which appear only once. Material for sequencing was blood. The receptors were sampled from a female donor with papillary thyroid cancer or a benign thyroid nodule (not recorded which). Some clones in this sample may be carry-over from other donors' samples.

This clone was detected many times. This chain's CDR3 is CASSLTSDSHETQYF. In DNA, the CDR3 is TGTGCCAGCAGCTTAACTTCGGACAGCCACGAGACCCAGTACTTC. The chain employs TRBV7-3 and TRBJ2-5; D is possibly TRBD1 (6 bases). This CDR3 region has 15 residues. V lost 0 bases, J lost 5 bases, and 13 bases lay in between. Germline loops: CDR1 SGHTA, CDR2 FQGTGA.

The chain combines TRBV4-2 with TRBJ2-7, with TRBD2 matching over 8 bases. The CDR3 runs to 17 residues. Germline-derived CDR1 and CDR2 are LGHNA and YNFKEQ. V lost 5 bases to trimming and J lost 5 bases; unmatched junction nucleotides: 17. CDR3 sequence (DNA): TGTGCCAGCAGCGGGGCTGGGAGCGGGGGTGTCGGGCACGAGCAGTACTTC. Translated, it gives CASSGAGSGGVGHEQYF.

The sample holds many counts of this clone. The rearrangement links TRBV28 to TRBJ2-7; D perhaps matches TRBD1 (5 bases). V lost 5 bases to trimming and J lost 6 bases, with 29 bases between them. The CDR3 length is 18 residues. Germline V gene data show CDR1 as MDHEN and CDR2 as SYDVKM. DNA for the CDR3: TGTGCCAGCAGTCCCCCTCGCTACCTAATCCAGGGAAAACGCGAGCAGTACTTC. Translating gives CASSPPRYLIQGKREQYF.

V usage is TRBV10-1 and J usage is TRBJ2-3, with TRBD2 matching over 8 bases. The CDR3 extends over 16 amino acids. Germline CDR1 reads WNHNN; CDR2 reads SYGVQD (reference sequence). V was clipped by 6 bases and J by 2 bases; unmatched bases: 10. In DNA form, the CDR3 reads TGCGCCAGCAGCCCCGGGGTAGCGGGGCACACAGATACGCAGTATTTT. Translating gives CASSPGVAGHTDTQYF.

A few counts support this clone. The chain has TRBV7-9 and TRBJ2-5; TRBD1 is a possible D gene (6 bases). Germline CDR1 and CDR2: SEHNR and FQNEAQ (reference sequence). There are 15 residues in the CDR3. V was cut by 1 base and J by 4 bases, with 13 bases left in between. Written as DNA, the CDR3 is TGTGCCAGCAGCTTAGACACCACAGGGACAGAGACCCAGTACTTC. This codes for CASSLDTTGTETQYF.

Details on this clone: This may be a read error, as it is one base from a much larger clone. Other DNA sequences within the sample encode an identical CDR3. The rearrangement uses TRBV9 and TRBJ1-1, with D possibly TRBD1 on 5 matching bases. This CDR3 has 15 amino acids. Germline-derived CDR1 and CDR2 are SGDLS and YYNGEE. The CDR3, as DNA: TGTGCCAGCAGCGGGACCGGGACGGTGAACACCGAAGCTTTCTTT. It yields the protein CASSGTGTVNTEAFF.

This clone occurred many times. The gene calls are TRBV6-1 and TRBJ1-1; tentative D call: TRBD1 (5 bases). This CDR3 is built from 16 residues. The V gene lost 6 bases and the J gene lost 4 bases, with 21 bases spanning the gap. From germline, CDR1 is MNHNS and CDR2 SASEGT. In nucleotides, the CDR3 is TGTGCCAGCAGCCTGGGGGTGGGGGGGTCAAGCACTGAAGCTTTCTTT. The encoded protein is CASSLGVGGSSTEAFF.

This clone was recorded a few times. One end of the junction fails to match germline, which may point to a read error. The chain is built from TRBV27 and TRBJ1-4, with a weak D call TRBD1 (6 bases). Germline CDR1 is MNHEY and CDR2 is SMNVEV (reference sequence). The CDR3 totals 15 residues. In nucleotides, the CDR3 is TGTGCCAGCCACACTGCAGGGGCGGCTAATGAAAAACTGTTTTTC. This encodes CASHTAGAANEKLFF.

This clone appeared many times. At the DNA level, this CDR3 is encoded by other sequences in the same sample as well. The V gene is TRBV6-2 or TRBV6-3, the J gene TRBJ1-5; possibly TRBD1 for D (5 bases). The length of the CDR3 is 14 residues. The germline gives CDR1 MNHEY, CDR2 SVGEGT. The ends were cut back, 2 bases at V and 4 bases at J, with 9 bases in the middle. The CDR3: CASSYGGGNQPQHF. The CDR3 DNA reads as TGTGCCAGCAGTTACGGGGGGGGGAATCAGCCCCAGCATTTT.

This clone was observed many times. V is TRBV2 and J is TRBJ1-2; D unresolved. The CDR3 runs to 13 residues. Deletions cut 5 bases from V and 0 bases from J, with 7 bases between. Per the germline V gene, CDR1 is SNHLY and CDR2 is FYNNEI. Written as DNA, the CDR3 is TGTGCCAGCAGTCGGGAGACTAACTATGGCTACACCTTC. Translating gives CASSRETNYGYTF.

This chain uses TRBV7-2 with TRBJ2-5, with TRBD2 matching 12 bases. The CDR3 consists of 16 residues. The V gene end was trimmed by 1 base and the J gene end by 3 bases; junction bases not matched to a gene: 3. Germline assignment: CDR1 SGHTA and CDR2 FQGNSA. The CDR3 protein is CASSLGASGGEETQYF. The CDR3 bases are TGTGCCAGCAGCTTAGGGGCTAGCGGGGGGGAAGAGACCCAGTACTTC.

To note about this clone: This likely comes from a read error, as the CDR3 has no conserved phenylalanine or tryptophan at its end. CDR3 nucleotide sequence: TGTGCCAGCATCCCTGGACAGGGGGATTCACCCCTCCACCTT. It translates to CASIPGQGDSPLHL. The chain joins TRBV7-8 to TRBJ1-6, with 10 nucleotides matching TRBD1. This CDR3 has 14 residues. J was trimmed by 8 bases and V by 7 bases; bases with no gene match: 5. Per germline, CDR1 SGHVS and CDR2 FQNEAQ.

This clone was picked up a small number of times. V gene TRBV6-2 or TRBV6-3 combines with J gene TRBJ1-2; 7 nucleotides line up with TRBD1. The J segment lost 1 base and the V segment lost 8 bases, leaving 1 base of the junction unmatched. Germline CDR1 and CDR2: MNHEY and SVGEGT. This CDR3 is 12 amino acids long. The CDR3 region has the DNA TGTGCCAGCGGGGACAGTAACTATGGCTACACCTTC. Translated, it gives CASGDSNYGYTF.

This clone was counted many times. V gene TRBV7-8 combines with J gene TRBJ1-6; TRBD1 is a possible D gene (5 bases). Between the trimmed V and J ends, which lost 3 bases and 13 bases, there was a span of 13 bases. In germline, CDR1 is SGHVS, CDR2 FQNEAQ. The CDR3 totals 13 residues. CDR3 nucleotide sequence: TGTGCCAGCAGCTTTGAAGCAGGGCGGCCCCTCCACTTT. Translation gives CASSFEAGRPLHF.

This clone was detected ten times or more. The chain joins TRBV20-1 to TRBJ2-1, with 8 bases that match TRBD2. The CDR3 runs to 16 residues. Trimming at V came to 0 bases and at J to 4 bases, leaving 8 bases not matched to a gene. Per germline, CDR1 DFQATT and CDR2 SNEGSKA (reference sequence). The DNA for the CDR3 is TGCAGTGCTAGAGATCTCAGCGGGGGCGATTACAATGAGCAGTTCTTC. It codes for CSARDLSGGDYNEQFF.

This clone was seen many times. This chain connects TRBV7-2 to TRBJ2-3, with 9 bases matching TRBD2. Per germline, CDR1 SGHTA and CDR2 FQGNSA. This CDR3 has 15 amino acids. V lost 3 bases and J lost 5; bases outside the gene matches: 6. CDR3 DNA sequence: TGTGCCAGCAGCTTCCAAGCGGGGGGCAGAGATACGCAGTATTTT. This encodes CASSFQAGGRDTQYF.

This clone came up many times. Here the CDR3 reads CASSPGGSTGELFF. For the CDR3, the DNA is TGTGCCAGCAGCCCCGGGGGGAGCACCGGGGAGCTGTTTTTT. J is TRBJ2-2 and V is TRBV11-2; 7 nucleotides agree with TRBD2. Germline-derived CDR1 and CDR2 are SGHAT and FQNNGV. This CDR3 is built from 14 residues. The V gene end was trimmed by 5 bases and the J gene end by 4 bases; junction bases not matched to a gene: 4.

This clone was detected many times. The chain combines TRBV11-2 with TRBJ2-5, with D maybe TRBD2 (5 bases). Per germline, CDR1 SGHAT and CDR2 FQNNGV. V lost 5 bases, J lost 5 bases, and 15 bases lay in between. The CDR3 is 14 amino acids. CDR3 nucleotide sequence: TGTGCCAGCAGCCTGTATACTCGAGGGGAGACCCAGTACTTC. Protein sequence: CASSLYTRGETQYF.

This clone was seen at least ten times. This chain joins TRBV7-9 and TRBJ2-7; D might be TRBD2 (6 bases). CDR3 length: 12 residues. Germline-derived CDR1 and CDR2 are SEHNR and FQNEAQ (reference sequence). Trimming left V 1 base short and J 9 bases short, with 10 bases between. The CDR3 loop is CASSLGPAGQYF. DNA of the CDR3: TGTGCCAGCAGCTTAGGGCCAGCGGGGCAGTACTTC.

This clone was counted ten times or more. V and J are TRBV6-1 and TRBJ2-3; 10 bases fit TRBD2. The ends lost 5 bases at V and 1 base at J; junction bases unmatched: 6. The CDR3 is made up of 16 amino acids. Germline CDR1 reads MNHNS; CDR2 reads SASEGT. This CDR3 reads CASSMSGTSGTDTQYF. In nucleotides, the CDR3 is TGTGCCAGCAGTATGTCCGGGACTAGCGGCACAGATACGCAGTATTTT.

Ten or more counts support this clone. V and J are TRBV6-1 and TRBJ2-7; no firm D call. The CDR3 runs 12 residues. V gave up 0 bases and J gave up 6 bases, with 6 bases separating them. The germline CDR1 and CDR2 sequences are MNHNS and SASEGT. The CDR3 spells CASSEAVTEQYF. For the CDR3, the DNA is TGTGCCAGCAGTGAAGCGGTGACCGAGCAGTACTTC.

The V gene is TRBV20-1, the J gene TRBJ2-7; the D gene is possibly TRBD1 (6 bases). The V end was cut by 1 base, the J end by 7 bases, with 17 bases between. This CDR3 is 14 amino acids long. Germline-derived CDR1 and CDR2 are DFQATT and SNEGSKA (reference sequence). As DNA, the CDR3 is TGCAGTGCTAGAGCTAACAGGGCTGGGGGAGAGCAGTACTTC. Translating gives CSARANRAGGEQYF.

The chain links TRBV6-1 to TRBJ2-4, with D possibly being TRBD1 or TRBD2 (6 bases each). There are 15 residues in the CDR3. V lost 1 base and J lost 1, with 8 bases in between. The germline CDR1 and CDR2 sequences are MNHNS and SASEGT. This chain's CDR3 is CASSEGGGAKNIQYF. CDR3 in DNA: TGTGCCAGCAGTGAAGGAGGGGGGGCCAAAAACATTCAGTACTTC.